This paragraph reports one T cell receptor (beta chain). Germline V gene sequence: CDR1 SGHRS, CDR2 YFSETQ. The CDR3 loop spans 12 amino acids. V lost 5 bases to trimming and J lost 4 bases, with 8 bases between them. This sample stems from a study of blood T cell repertoires in COVID-19. Measured with immunoSEQ multiplex PCR; TCRdb has only the in-frame clones, and not every one. The top ten hold roughly an eighth of the sample, which has fewer than 200,000 clones, about 83% seen once. The sample taken for sequencing was peripheral blood. The V and J genes are TRBV5-1 and TRBJ2-3; D perhaps matches TRBD2 (5 bases). The source is a woman in her seventies with COVID-19, enrolled during active disease. The CDR3 here is CASRAGADTQYF. For the CDR3, the DNA is TGCGCCAGCAGGGCGGGTGCAGATACGCAGTATTTT.